These 23 T cell receptor beta chains were all obtained from the same sample, sequenced in a study of T cells in localized non-small cell lung cancer. Assay: immunoSEQ multiplex PCR; the TCRdb copy retains only in-frame clones and omits some. Among about 3,300 clones listed, about half were seen once. Sequencing was performed on lymph node tissue, taken before any cancer treatment. These receptors were obtained from a woman aged 18 to 55 with stage I lung adenocarcinoma.

The V and J genes are TRBV30 and TRBJ1-1; the D gene is possibly TRBD1 (5 bases). The CDR3 runs 13 residues. Germline CDR1 and CDR2: GTSNPN and SVGIG (reference sequence). The V end was cut by 0 bases, the J end by 3 bases, with 8 bases between. In DNA, the CDR3 is TGTGCCTGGAGTGTTTCGGGGGACACTGAAGCTTTCTTT. Its translation is CAWSVSGDTEAFF.

This chain joins TRBV19 and TRBJ1-4; no clear D gene. The germline V and J ends were trimmed by 0 bases and 0 bases, with 5 bases remaining between them. The V gene's germline CDR1 is LNHDA and CDR2 SQIVND (reference sequence). The CDR3 covers 15 residues. The CDR3 nucleotides read TGTGCCAGTAGTATAGACAGTGCAACTAATGAAAAACTGTTTTTT. Residues: CASSIDSATNEKLFF.

The chain couples TRBV19 to TRBJ2-2; possibly TRBD1 or TRBD2 for D (5 bases each). The V gene's germline CDR1 is LNHDA and CDR2 SQIVND (reference sequence). The CDR3 loop spans 18 amino acids. Trimming took off 10 bases at V and 2 bases at J, with 26 bases between the two ends. The CDR3 loop reads CAIGPLTAGRINTGELFF. The CDR3 coding sequence is TGTGCCATCGGCCCCTTAACGGCAGGGAGAATTAACACCGGGGAGCTGTTTTTT.

This sequence joins TRBV28 and TRBJ1-3, with D unresolved. CDR3 length: 14 amino acids. Germline CDR1 is MDHEN and CDR2 is SYDVKM. The V gene lost 6 bases and the J gene lost 0 bases, with 9 bases spanning the gap. CDR3 in DNA: TGTGCCAGCAGCCGCATCGGCTCTGGAAACACCATATATTTT. Translating gives CASSRIGSGNTIYF. The variable domain in full, with the rest retrieved from reference TRBV28 and TRBJ1-3, is DVKVTQSSRYLVKRTGEKVFLECVQDMDHENMFWYRQDPGLGLRLIYFSYDVKMKEKGDIPEGYSVSREKKERFSLILESASTNQTSMYLCASSRIGSGNTIYFGEGSWLTVV.

The gene calls are TRBV19 and TRBJ1-4, with TRBD1 matching over 8 bases. The germline V gene encodes CDR1 LNHDA and CDR2 SQIVND (reference sequence). The CDR3 is 17 amino acids. The junction had 3 bases not matched to a gene; V was cut back by 0 bases and J by 0 bases. CDR3 DNA: TGTGCCAGTAGTATAGATGGACAGGGCGCAACTAATGAAAAACTGTTTTTT. Translation gives CASSIDGQGATNEKLFF.

This clone appeared a few times. The V gene is TRBV9, the J gene TRBJ1-2; D is possibly TRBD1 (6 bases). The CDR3 sequence is 13 residues long. V lost 7 bases and J 4 bases, leaving 14 bases between the germline ends. Per germline, CDR1 SGDLS and CDR2 YYNGEE. CDR3 residues: CASRETGIYGYTF. Here the CDR3 DNA reads TGTGCCAGCCGGGAGACAGGAATCTATGGCTACACCTTC.

This clone was detected only a few times. V and J are TRBV7-6 and TRBJ2-1; 9 bases agree with TRBD1. Germline V lookup: CDR1 SGHVS, CDR2 FNYEAQ. CDR3 size: 17 residues. V shed 5 bases and J 5 bases; nucleotides not matched to a gene: 13. CDR3 in amino acids: CASSQGTGTGPNNEQFF. CDR3 bases: TGTGCCAGCAGCCAAGGGACCGGGACAGGGCCCAACAATGAGCAGTTCTTC.

The V and J genes are TRBV10-2 and TRBJ2-2; D ambiguous. The CDR3 has 15 amino acids. The ends were cut back, 3 bases at V and 7 bases at J, with 15 bases in the middle. Germline V gene data show CDR1 as WSHSY and CDR2 as SAAADI. CDR3: CASSEDLAGGGELFF. The CDR3 nucleotides read TGCGCCAGCAGTGAAGATCTCGCCGGCGGCGGGGAGCTGTTTTTT.

This clone came up a few times. V gene TRBV6-8 combines with J gene TRBJ1-1; D not resolved. The CDR3 is made up of 13 amino acids. V dropped 6 bases and J dropped 1 base, with 9 bases sitting between them. Germline V lookup: CDR1 MNHGY, CDR2 SAAAGT. The chain's CDR3 is CASRNTANTEAFF. The CDR3 DNA sequence: TGTGCCAGCAGAAATACCGCGAACACTGAAGCTTTCTTT.

The chain employs TRBV19 and TRBJ1-5; no clear D gene. This CDR3 has 15 residues. From germline, CDR1 is LNHDA and CDR2 SQIVND (reference sequence). The V end was cut by 3 bases, the J end by 0 bases, with 9 bases between. The CDR3 region is CASSIAGYSNQPQHF. DNA of the CDR3: TGTGCCAGTAGTATTGCGGGGTATAGCAATCAGCCCCAGCATTTT.

The chain joins TRBV19 to TRBJ1-1; D possibly corresponds to TRBD1 (5 bases). The germline gives CDR1 LNHDA, CDR2 SQIVND (reference sequence). The CDR3 consists of 14 residues. V lost 5 bases and J lost 1, with 11 bases in between. The CDR3 is CASSEGLRNTEAFF. DNA for the CDR3: TGTGCCAGTAGTGAGGGACTAAGGAACACTGAAGCTTTCTTT.

The chain links TRBV28 to TRBJ2-7, with 7 nucleotides matching TRBD1. This CDR3 comprises 13 residues. The germline V gene has CDR1 MDHEN and CDR2 SYDVKM. The V and J ends lost 7 bases and 2 bases, in that order; junction bases with no gene match: 5. The CDR3 region has the DNA TGTGCCAGCAAGTCTACAGGGGCCTACGAGCAGTACTTC. Encoded protein: CASKSTGAYEQYF.

The V and J genes are TRBV19 and TRBJ1-2; 7 nucleotides match TRBD1. The CDR3 is made up of 14 amino acids. Germline CDR1 reads LNHDA; CDR2 reads SQIVND (reference sequence). The V gene end was trimmed by 2 bases and the J gene end by 5 bases; junction bases not matched to a gene: 5. The CDR3 DNA sequence: TGTGCCAGTAGTATAAGAGGGGGCGGTTATGGCTACACCTTC. It specifies CASSIRGGGYGYTF.

The chain combines TRBV12-5 with TRBJ1-1; 8 nucleotides agree with TRBD1. V was pared by 2 bases and J by 7 bases, with 12 bases of the junction left unmatched. Germline values: CDR1 LGHNT, CDR2 FRNRAP. The CDR3 totals 16 residues. The chain's CDR3 is CASGLWAGGRSVEAFF. CDR3 bases: TGTGCTAGTGGTTTGTGGGCAGGGGGCCGGTCTGTTGAAGCTTTCTTT.

This clone was seen a handful of times. The chain carries TRBV7-5 and TRBJ2-1; the table's D call, TRBD1, was not checked against the DNA. TRBV7-5 counts as a pseudogene. This CDR3 region has 15 residues. This CDR3 is CASRAGTGSYNEQFF. The CDR3 nucleotides read TGTGCCAGCAGAGCCGGGACAGGGTCCTACAATGAGCAGTTCTTC.

This rearrangement joins TRBV30 to TRBJ1-2, with 8 bases that match TRBD1. From germline, CDR1 is GTSNPN and CDR2 SVGIG (reference sequence). The CDR3 sequence is 16 residues long. The trim removed 3 bases at V and 4 bases at J, leaving 13 bases unmatched. The CDR3 coding sequence is TGTGCCTGGAGAGGTAACCCGGGACAGGCAGGCTATGGCTACACCTTC. It encodes CAWRGNPGQAGYGYTF.

This rearrangement joins TRBV19 to TRBJ1-1; the match to TRBD1 covers 10 bases. Germline loops: CDR1 LNHDA, CDR2 SQIVND (reference sequence). The CDR3 runs to 13 residues. J lost 5 bases, V lost 4 bases, and 1 base had no gene match. CDR3 in DNA: TGTGCCAGTAGTAGACAGGGGGCGACTGAAGCTTTCTTT. It translates to CASSRQGATEAFF.

This sequence joins TRBV6-8 and TRBJ1-1; D uncertain. Germline CDR1 reads MNHGY; CDR2 reads SAAAGT. The length of the CDR3 is 15 residues. With 2 bases removed from V and 6 bases from J, the gap between germline ends came to 16 bases. CDR3 DNA: TGTGCCAGCAGTTACGACCTGGCAGGACCACCTGAAGCTTTCTTT. Amino acids: CASSYDLAGPPEAFF.

A few counts support this clone. V is TRBV11-3 and J is TRBJ2-3; no definite D call. V lost 2 bases and J lost 2, with 14 bases in between. The germline V gene has CDR1 SGHNT and CDR2 YENEEA. The CDR3 is 16 amino acids. This CDR3 is CASSLSRTVYTDTQYF. Written as DNA, the CDR3 is TGTGCCAGCAGCTTATCCCGAACAGTTTACACAGATACGCAGTATTTT.

The chain couples TRBV18 to TRBJ1-2; no clear D. Germline-derived CDR1 and CDR2 are KGHSH and LQKENI. The V gene lost 0 bases and the J gene lost 5 bases, with 4 bases spanning the gap. The length of the CDR3 is 12 residues. The CDR3 DNA follows: TGTGCCAGCTCACCACCCCTTTATGGCTACACCTTC. Protein product: CASSPPLYGYTF.

As DNA, the CDR3 is TGTGCCAGCAGTGTGGACGGGTCCTACGAGCAGTACTTC. This encodes CASSVDGSYEQYF. The chain links TRBV6-8 to TRBJ2-7, with D unresolved. Germline V gene lookup returns CDR1 MNHGY and CDR2 SAAAGT. The CDR3 spans 13 residues. The V end was cut by 5 bases, the J end by 1 base, with 9 bases between.

The gene calls are TRBV14 and TRBJ1-4, with D tentatively TRBD1 (5 bases). CDR3 length: 15 amino acids. Trimming left V 4 bases short and J 2 bases short, with 11 bases between. CDR1 is SGHDN, CDR2 FVKESK, per germline. CDR3 in amino acids: CASSPLDTTNEKLFF. As DNA, the CDR3 is TGTGCCAGCAGCCCTTTGGACACCACTAATGAAAAACTGTTTTTT.

The chain couples TRBV29-1 to TRBJ2-3; the match to TRBD2 covers 14 bases. In germline, CDR1 is SQVTM, CDR2 ANQGSEA. The CDR3 spans 16 residues. V lost 5 bases to trimming and J lost 4 bases; unmatched junction nucleotides: 8. This chain's CDR3 is CSVRGGLAGVADTQYF. CDR3 coding DNA: TGCAGCGTTAGGGGGGGACTAGCGGGAGTAGCAGATACGCAGTATTTT.